These 26 T cell receptor beta chains came from one sample sequenced in a study of control samples from healthy donors and cancer patients (dated by TCRdb to the early 2020s). Libraries were made using the immunoSEQ multiplex PCR assay. TCRdb carries this immuneACCESS record with in-frame sequences only. Its versions omit some clonotypes, under half of them owing to an unresolved V gene in the studies checked, with the rest unexplained. For this sample the table gives about 130,000 clones, of which about 90% were detected only once. The top ten constitute 6.5% to 9.5% of the sample. Sequencing was carried out using PBMCs. The receptors originated from a man between 45 and 60 years old with head and neck cancer.

The CDR3 region is CASSTPTGANYGYTF. CDR3 DNA sequence: TGCGCCAGCAGCACTCCGACAGGAGCTAACTATGGCTACACCTTC. V is TRBV5-1 and J is TRBJ1-2; weak D call: TRBD1 (6 bases). Germline V CDR1 and CDR2: SGHRS, YFSETQ. V dropped 4 bases and J dropped 0 bases, with 13 bases sitting between them. The CDR3 sequence is 15 residues long.

The chain uses TRBV6-2 or TRBV6-3 and TRBJ1-2, with D maybe TRBD1 (6 bases). The CDR3 has 13 amino acids. Germline V CDR1 and CDR2: MNHEY, SVGEGT. V lost 4 bases and J 2 bases, leaving 8 bases between the germline ends. The DNA for the CDR3 is TGTGCCAGCAGTTCTCAGGGGAACTATGGCTACACCTTC. The encoded protein is CASSSQGNYGYTF.

The chain recombines TRBV18 with TRBJ1-3, with a weak D call TRBD1 (6 bases). Per germline, CDR1 KGHSH and CDR2 LQKENI. CDR3 length: 15 amino acids. Trimming removed 3 bases at V and 0 bases at J, with 9 bases between. The CDR3 DNA follows: TGTGCCAGCTCACCCTCGACAGGCTCTGGAAACACCATATATTTT. Encoded protein: CASSPSTGSGNTIYF.

Only a few counts were recorded for this clone. The genes are TRBV11-2 and TRBJ1-1; D may be TRBD1 (5 bases). The germline gives CDR1 SGHAT, CDR2 FQNNGV. Trimming took 5 bases from V and 0 from J, leaving 19 bases between them. This CDR3 region has 17 residues. The CDR3 reads CASSQDRGFVMNTEAFF. For the CDR3, the DNA is TGTGCCAGCAGCCAGGATCGGGGGTTTGTGATGAACACTGAAGCTTTCTTT. Supplemented by reference TRBV11-2 and TRBJ1-1, the full variable domain reads EAGVAQSPRYKIIEKRQSVAFWCNPISGHATLYWYQQILGQGPKLLIQFQNNGVVDDSQLPKDRFSAERLKGVDSTLKIQPAKLEDSAVYLCASSQDRGFVMNTEAFFGQGTRLTVV.

The rearrangement uses TRBV3-1 (or the pseudogene TRBV3-2) and TRBJ2-3; D remains ambiguous. Germline CDR1 reads LGHDT; CDR2 reads YNNKEL (reference sequence). The ends were cut back, 8 bases at V and 2 bases at J, with 5 bases in the middle. The CDR3 runs 11 residues. The CDR3 loop reads CASGHTDTQYF. For the CDR3, the DNA is TGTGCCAGCGGGCACACAGATACGCAGTATTTT.

In this sample, this clone turned up once. CDR3 sequence: CASSPGTAWFAGANVLTF. CDR3 in DNA: TGTGCCAGCAGTCCCGGGACAGCCTGGTTCGCTGGGGCCAACGTCCTGACTTTC. This chain connects TRBV28 to TRBJ2-6, with 7 nucleotides matching TRBD1. V shed 5 bases and J 2 bases; nucleotides not matched to a gene: 12. The CDR3 runs 18 residues. Germline-derived CDR1 and CDR2 are MDHEN and SYDVKM.

The chain carries TRBV7-6 and TRBJ2-1; 12 bases map to TRBD2. This CDR3 has 18 amino acids. Germline trimming cut 0 bases from V and 5 bases from J; bases unmatched to any gene: 8. Germline CDR1 and CDR2: SGHVS and FNYEAQ. The CDR3 spells CASSLAVLAGGGNNEQFF. The CDR3, as DNA: TGTGCCAGCAGCTTAGCGGTACTAGCGGGAGGTGGGAACAATGAGCAGTTCTTC.

The chain recombines TRBV4-1 with TRBJ1-2; possibly TRBD1 for D (6 bases). Germline-derived CDR1 and CDR2 are MGHRA and YSYEKL. Between the trimmed V and J ends, which lost 0 bases and 9 bases, there was a span of 17 bases. This CDR3 spans 15 amino acids. CDR3 coding DNA: TGCGCCAGCAGCCAAGATGGCCAGGGGCCAGTCCGCTACACCTTC. This codes for CASSQDGQGPVRYTF.

The genes are TRBV4-1 and TRBJ2-7, with 7 bases that match TRBD1. This CDR3 contains 14 residues. V dropped 3 bases and J dropped 2; count of bases not matched to a gene: 4. Germline CDR1 is MGHRA and CDR2 is YSYEKL. Here the CDR3 reads CASSHRQGAYEQYF. CDR3 bases: TGCGCCAGCAGCCATCGGCAGGGGGCCTACGAGCAGTACTTC.

The V and J genes are TRBV19 and TRBJ1-4; D is unresolved. The CDR3 covers 15 residues. Per the germline V gene, CDR1 is LNHDA and CDR2 is SQIVND (reference sequence). V gave up 7 bases and J gave up 0 bases, with 12 bases separating them. CDR3 residues: CASTDRGATNEKLFF. In nucleotides, the CDR3 is TGTGCCAGTACAGATCGAGGTGCAACTAATGAAAAACTGTTTTTT. Together with reference TRBV19 and TRBJ1-4, the CDR3 gives the full variable domain: DGGITQSPKYLFRKEGQNVTLSCEQNLNHDAMYWYRQDPGQGLRLIYYSQIVNDFQKGDIAEGYSVSREKKESFPLTVTSAQKNPTAFYLCASTDRGATNEKLFFGSGTQLSVL.

V and J are TRBV27 and TRBJ1-2, with 7 bases identical to TRBD1. Germline CDR1 reads MNHEY; CDR2 reads SMNVEV (reference sequence). The CDR3 consists of 15 residues. The ends lost 4 bases at V and 3 bases at J; junction bases unmatched: 8. The CDR3 region is CASSSTGRPDYGYTF. Here the CDR3 DNA reads TGTGCCAGCAGTTCGACAGGGAGACCCGACTATGGCTACACCTTC.

J is TRBJ1-2 and V is TRBV6-5, with D perhaps matching TRBD1 (5 bases). There are 14 residues in the CDR3. Germline V gene data show CDR1 as MNHEY and CDR2 as SVGAGI. The V end was cut by 1 base, the J end by 3 bases, with 9 bases between. For the CDR3, the DNA is TGTGCCAGCAGTTACTTGACAGCCTACTATGGCTACACCTTC. This codes for CASSYLTAYYGYTF.

In its sample, this clone was seen once. This chain connects TRBV9 to TRBJ1-1; D unresolved. The CDR3 length is 15 residues. The V end was cut by 4 bases, the J end by 0 bases, with 13 bases between. Germline V gives CDR1 SGDLS, CDR2 YYNGEE. The DNA of the CDR3 is TGTGCCAGCAGCCCCCCCAGTCTTATGAACACTGAAGCTTTCTTT. Protein: CASSPPSLMNTEAFF. Looking up the rest from reference TRBV9 and TRBJ1-1 gives the full variable domain: DSGVTQTPKHLITATGQRVTLRCSPRSGDLSVYWYQQSLDQGLQFLIQYYNGEERAKGNILERFSAQQFPDLHSELNLSSLELGDSALYFCASSPPSLMNTEAFFGQGTRLTVV.

The chain combines TRBV5-4 with TRBJ1-4, with D maybe TRBD1 (6 bases). Germline-derived CDR1 and CDR2 are SGHNT and YYREEE (reference sequence). The CDR3 contains 15 residues. V lost 0 bases and J lost 7, with 13 bases in between. In nucleotides, the CDR3 is TGTGCCAGCAGCTTGGGGACAGCCCGTCTTGAAAAACTGTTTTTT. Translating gives CASSLGTARLEKLFF.

This sequence joins TRBV7-2 and TRBJ2-5; 9 nucleotides align to TRBD2. CDR1 SGHTA and CDR2 FQGNSA come from the germline V gene. This CDR3 is 14 amino acids long. The J segment lost 5 bases and the V segment lost 3 bases, leaving 4 bases of the junction unmatched. CDR3 bases: TGTGCCAGCAGCTTCGAACTAGCGGGTGAGACCCAGTACTTC. Residues: CASSFELAGETQYF.

This chain uses TRBV10-3 with TRBJ2-7; TRBD1 matches 7 bases. Trimming cost V 10 bases and J 2 bases; bases outside gene matches: 14. Germline CDR1 is ENHRY and CDR2 is SYGVKD. The CDR3 is 15 residues long. The CDR3 DNA follows: TGTGCCACTACGCCCCGACAGGGCGTCACCTACGAGCAGTACTTC. It yields the protein CATTPRQGVTYEQYF.

V gene TRBV29-1 combines with J gene TRBJ2-1; D could derive from TRBD1 or TRBD2 (5 bases each). Deletions cut 6 bases from V and 7 bases from J, with 13 bases between. The CDR3 is 12 residues long. Germline V gene sequence: CDR1 SQVTM, CDR2 ANQGSEA. The CDR3 loop is CSVAQWGNEQFF. The CDR3 bases are TGCAGCGTGGCCCAATGGGGGAATGAGCAGTTCTTC.

The V and J genes are TRBV7-9 and TRBJ2-7; 12 bases map to TRBD2. Germline-derived CDR1 and CDR2 are SEHNR and FQNEAQ (reference sequence). Unmatched junction bases numbered 7, after V lost 4 bases and J lost 6 bases. This CDR3 region has 15 residues. The CDR3 region has the DNA TGTGCCAGCAGCTCTCGAGGACTAGCGGGACTCGAGCAGTACTTC. It yields the protein CASSSRGLAGLEQYF.

The genes are TRBV28 and TRBJ1-1; 8 bases line up with TRBD1. After removal of 4 bases from V and 6 bases from J, the junction contained 7 bases not matched to a gene. Looked up from germline, CDR1 is MDHEN and CDR2 is SYDVKM. The CDR3 spans 14 residues. DNA for the CDR3: TGTGCCAGCAGTTCCGGACAGGGCGTATCTGAAGCTTTCTTT. It codes for CASSSGQGVSEAFF.

This rearrangement joins TRBV18 to TRBJ2-1; 9 bases line up with TRBD2. The germline gives CDR1 KGHSH, CDR2 LQKENI. The CDR3 consists of 15 residues. The V and J ends lost 4 bases and 9 bases, in that order; junction bases with no gene match: 10. CDR3 protein: CASSQGTSIIPEQFF. DNA for the CDR3: TGTGCCAGCTCACAAGGGACTAGCATTATTCCTGAGCAGTTCTTC.

The rearrangement joins TRBV5-1 to TRBJ2-5; 7 bases match TRBD2. There are 15 residues in the CDR3. V trimming: 4 bases; J trimming: 3 bases; junction bases outside the gene matches: 9. Germline CDR1 is SGHRS and CDR2 is YFSETQ. The CDR3 DNA reads as TGCGCCAGCAGCGACCTCCCGGGGGGTGAAGAGACCCAGTACTTC. This codes for CASSDLPGGEETQYF.

The sample holds a few counts of this clone. The genes are TRBV7-2 and TRBJ2-7; possibly TRBD1 or TRBD2 for D (5 bases each). This CDR3 region has 15 residues. CDR1 SGHTA and CDR2 FQGNSA come from the germline V gene. V shed 3 bases and J shed 3 bases, with 15 bases lying between them. CDR3 loop: CASSFDRDVIYEQYF. CDR3 bases: TGTGCCAGCAGCTTCGACCGGGACGTGATCTACGAGCAGTACTTC.

This clone occurred a few times. V is TRBV7-9 and J is TRBJ2-7; TRBD2 agrees at 8 bases. V was pared by 4 bases and J by 0 bases, with 2 bases of the junction left unmatched. Germline CDR1 SEHNR, CDR2 FQNEAQ (reference sequence). The CDR3 is 14 residues long. As DNA, the CDR3 is TGTGCCAGCAGCTCGGGACTAGACTCCTACGAGCAGTACTTC. Encoded protein: CASSSGLDSYEQYF.

As to this clone: A junction end diverges from the germline sequence, so it may reflect a read error. V usage is TRBV12-5 and J usage is TRBJ2-2; TRBD2 agrees at 9 bases. The CDR3 spans 17 residues. CDR1 and CDR2 (germline): LGHNT, FRNRAP. In DNA form, the CDR3 reads TGTGCTAGTGGTTTAGGGCTAGCGGGAAGTGAACACCGGGGAGCTGTTTTT. Its translation is CASGLGLAGSEHRGAVF.

The chain has TRBV28 and TRBJ1-2, with TRBD1 identical over 9 bases. This CDR3 has 14 amino acids. Germline CDR1 is MDHEN and CDR2 is SYDVKM. V trimming: 4 bases; J trimming: 7 bases; junction bases outside the gene matches: 7. The CDR3 reads CASSSGTGSFGYTF. The CDR3 nucleotides are TGTGCCAGCAGTTCCGGGACAGGGTCATTTGGCTACACCTTC.

This chain joins TRBV2 and TRBJ1-1; possible D gene TRBD1, 5 bases. V lost 11 bases to trimming and J lost 0 bases, with 19 bases between them. The CDR3 runs to 15 residues. CDR1 is SNHLY, CDR2 FYNNEI, per germline. The CDR3 protein is CACNFGGEMNTEAFF. The CDR3, as DNA: TGTGCCTGCAATTTTGGGGGGGAAATGAACACTGAAGCTTTCTTT. The complete variable domain, with remaining parts taken from reference TRBV2 and TRBJ1-1, reads EPEVTQTPSHQVTQMGQEVILRCVPISNHLYFYWYRQILGQKVEFLVSFYNNEISEKSEIFDDQFSVERPDGSNFTLKIRSTKLEDSAMYFCACNFGGEMNTEAFFGQGTRLTVV.